Presented here are 16 T cell receptor beta chains from one specimen sequenced in a study of blood T cell repertoires in COVID-19. Measured with immunoSEQ multiplex PCR; TCRdb has only the in-frame clones, and not every one. The table lists about 130,000 clones, approximately 77% of them singletons. Sequences were obtained from peripheral blood. The receptors derive from a man older than 75 with acute or convalescent COVID-19.

The chain recombines TRBV19 with TRBJ2-5; D remains unclear. V shed 1 base and J shed 4 bases, with 10 bases lying between them. Germline lookup yields CDR1 LNHDA and CDR2 SQIVND (reference sequence). CDR3 length: 14 residues. CDR3 loop: CASSIAANGETQYF. CDR3 nucleotides: TGTGCCAGTAGTATAGCCGCCAACGGAGAGACCCAGTACTTC.

In nucleotides, the CDR3 is TGCGCCAGCAGCTTGCTAGAGGGGAACACTGAAGCTTTCTTT. Its protein is CASSLLEGNTEAFF. This chain joins TRBV5-1 and TRBJ1-1; D unresolved. The CDR3 covers 14 residues. Trimming took 1 base from V and 1 from J, leaving 8 bases between them. Germline lookup yields CDR1 SGHRS and CDR2 YFSETQ.

This chain links TRBV5-8 with TRBJ2-1; TRBD2 is a possible D gene (5 bases). The V gene lost 0 bases and the J gene lost 3 bases, with 7 bases spanning the gap. This CDR3 has 14 amino acids. Germline-derived CDR1 and CDR2 are SGHTS and YDEGEE. The DNA for the CDR3 is TGTGCCAGCAGCTTGGTGAGCGGCTACAATGAGCAGTTCTTC. Translated: CASSLVSGYNEQFF.

V and J are TRBV28 and TRBJ2-7; 8 bases match TRBD2. This CDR3 has 16 residues. V shed 2 bases and J 1 base; nucleotides not matched to a gene: 7. Germline V gene sequence: CDR1 MDHEN, CDR2 SYDVKM. The CDR3 nucleotides are TGTGCCAGCAGTTTACCAGGGACTAGGCTGTCCTACGAGCAGTACTTC. This encodes CASSLPGTRLSYEQYF.

The chain carries TRBV28 and TRBJ2-1; the D is unclear. CDR1 and CDR2 from the germline V gene are MDHEN and SYDVKM. V was clipped by 5 bases and J by 1 base, with 12 bases between them. The CDR3 contains 15 residues. The CDR3 loop is CASSPGRVSYNEQFF. As DNA, the CDR3 is TGTGCCAGCAGTCCCGGTCGAGTTTCCTACAATGAGCAGTTCTTC.

The chain uses TRBV5-6 and TRBJ2-5; 7 bases map to TRBD2. CDR3 size: 14 residues. Germline values: CDR1 SGHDT, CDR2 YYEEEE. Trimming took 7 bases from V and 2 from J; bases not matched to a gene: 8. The CDR3 DNA reads as TGTGCCAGCTCCCTGGGGGGGACGCAAGAGACCCAGTACTTC. It translates to CASSLGGTQETQYF. Combining the CDR3 with reference TRBV5-6 and TRBJ2-5 gives the whole variable domain DAGVTQSPTHLIKTRGQQVTLRCSPKSGHDTVSWYQQALGQGPQFIFQYYEEEERQRGNFPDRFSGHQFPNYSSELNVNALLLGDSALYLCASSLGGTQETQYFGPGTRLLVL.

This clone was observed many times. The chain employs TRBV10-3 and TRBJ2-1; 13 nucleotides agree with TRBD2. In germline, CDR1 is ENHRY, CDR2 SYGVKD. Trimming took 4 bases from V and 7 from J; bases not matched to a gene: 4. The CDR3 totals 15 residues. The CDR3, as DNA: TGTGCCATCAGTGGAACTAGCGGGGGGGCTAATGAGCAGTTCTTC. This translates into CAISGTSGGANEQFF.

The rearrangement joins TRBV5-1 to TRBJ2-7; D remains unclear. This CDR3 is 14 amino acids long. V was shortened by 3 bases and J by 3 bases, with 13 bases between the two germline ends. Germline V lookup: CDR1 SGHRS, CDR2 YFSETQ. CDR3 nucleotides: TGCGCCAGCAGCTATTCCCTGGGCCGCTACGAGCAGTACTTC. Its protein product is CASSYSLGRYEQYF.

J is TRBJ2-5 and V is TRBV3-1 (or the pseudogene TRBV3-2); a weak D match, TRBD1 (6 bases). CDR1 LGHDT and CDR2 YNNKEL come from the germline V gene (reference sequence). Trimming took 4 bases from V and 1 from J, leaving 10 bases between them. CDR3 length: 14 amino acids. DNA for the CDR3: TGTGCCAGCAGCCGTGGACAGTCCCAAGAGACCCAGTACTTC. As protein: CASSRGQSQETQYF.

This clone was recorded a few times. The V call is TRBV28, the J call TRBJ2-7, with D tentatively TRBD2 (6 bases). Between the trimmed V and J ends, which lost 5 bases and 5 bases, there was a span of 16 bases. CDR3 length: 14 amino acids. Germline CDR1 and CDR2: MDHEN and SYDVKM. The CDR3 spells CASSPPRGRNEQYF. Written as DNA, the CDR3 is TGTGCCAGCAGTCCCCCCCGAGGGAGGAACGAGCAGTACTTC.

This clone came up once. The V and J genes are TRBV11-3 and TRBJ2-1; 8 bases are shared with TRBD1. J gave up 6 bases and V 5 bases, and 3 bases lay outside the gene matches. CDR1 and CDR2 from the germline V gene are SGHNT and YENEEA. The CDR3 runs to 13 residues. The chain's CDR3 is CASSTDRANEQFF. In nucleotides, the CDR3 is TGTGCCAGCAGCACGGACAGGGCCAATGAGCAGTTCTTC.

The chain employs TRBV28 and TRBJ2-7; 9 bases line up with TRBD1. CDR1 MDHEN and CDR2 SYDVKM come from the germline V gene. V lost 4 bases to trimming and J lost 7 bases; unmatched junction nucleotides: 5. The CDR3 spans 13 residues. In DNA form, the CDR3 reads TGTGCCAGCAGTTCCGGACAGGGGTTTGAGCAGTACTTC. Protein sequence: CASSSGQGFEQYF.

The chain uses TRBV11-2 and TRBJ1-6, with TRBD1 identical over 7 bases. In germline, CDR1 is SGHAT, CDR2 FQNNGV. The CDR3 is 19 amino acids. J lost 0 bases, V lost 5 bases, and 13 bases had no gene match. The CDR3 reads CASSAHQGGPGSYNSPLHF. In DNA, the CDR3 is TGTGCCAGCAGCGCACACCAGGGGGGCCCGGGCTCCTATAATTCACCCCTCCACTTT.

The chain employs TRBV11-2 and TRBJ2-3; TRBD1 matches 7 bases. Per the germline V gene, CDR1 is SGHAT and CDR2 is FQNNGV. V lost 1 base and J lost 1; bases outside the gene matches: 2. This CDR3 spans 15 amino acids. The CDR3 loop reads CASSLVGGRTDTQYF. The CDR3 DNA reads TGTGCCAGCAGCTTAGTAGGGGGCCGCACAGATACGCAGTATTTT.

The CDR3 is CASSIDGTGGAGELFF. For the CDR3, the DNA is TGTGCCAGTAGTATAGATGGGACAGGGGGTGCCGGGGAGCTGTTTTTT. The chain has TRBV19 and TRBJ2-2; 11 positions match TRBD1. This CDR3 is 16 amino acids long. CDR1 and CDR2 from the germline V gene are LNHDA and SQIVND (reference sequence). The V gene end was trimmed by 0 bases and the J gene end by 6 bases; junction bases not matched to a gene: 3.

CDR3 amino acids: CASSPDRSGNTIYF. CDR3 coding DNA: TGTGCCAGCTCCCCTGACAGGTCTGGAAACACCATATATTTT. This rearrangement joins TRBV18 to TRBJ1-3, with D maybe TRBD1 (6 bases). This CDR3 is built from 14 residues. The germline V gene has CDR1 KGHSH and CDR2 LQKENI. V was clipped by 6 bases and J by 1 base, with 10 bases between them. Complete variable domain (other parts from reference TRBV18 and TRBJ1-3): NAGVMQNPRHLVRRRGQEARLRCSPMKGHSHVYWYRQLPEEGLKFMVYLQKENIIDESGMPKERFSAEFPKEGPSILRIQQVVRGDSAAYFCASSPDRSGNTIYFGEGSWLTVV.